This TCR beta chain emerged from a study of response to subunit inactivated influenza vaccine. Overall study results and limits: The study's authors posited that every seasonal influenza vaccination enlists few new T cells.

In TCRdb, the RT-PCR reads were re-called with MiXCR into one record per CDR3 protein. The sample carries hundreds of thousands of distinct CDR3 sequences, 14% recorded once. CDR3 length: 13 amino acids. Per the germline V gene, CDR1 is SGHAT and CDR2 is FQNNGV. V gave up 0 bases and J gave up 4 bases, with 4 bases separating them. This clonotype was detected many times. What it recognizes is unknown. This sequence originates from a man aged 45 to 65 who received an inactivated influenza vaccine. The starting material was PBMCs from blood, obtained 14 days before vaccination. This sequence joins TRBV11-2 and TRBJ1-5; D gene uncertain. CDR3 nucleotide sequence: TGTGCCAGCAGCTTAGATGCGAATCAGCCCCAGCATTTT. Encoded protein: CASSLDANQPQHF.